The 30 T cell receptor beta chains in this list originate from one sample, sequenced in a study of OX40 agonist ivuxolimab in advanced cancers. Produced via immunoSEQ multiplex PCR; TCRdb's table is partial and in-frame only. The data show around 33,000 clones, with over 80% seen just once and approximately 20% held by the top ten. The sequencing here drew on CD4+ or CD8+ T cells sorted from blood, taken in a trial of the OX40 agonist ivuxolimab. These receptors came from an adult with an advanced solid tumor such as melanoma, head and neck, liver or kidney cancer.

The genes are TRBV28 and TRBJ2-5; 9 bases align to TRBD1. V gave up 6 bases and J gave up 4 bases; unmatched junction bases: 9. The CDR3 extends over 15 amino acids. Per the germline V gene, CDR1 is MDHEN and CDR2 is SYDVKM. The DNA of the CDR3 is TGTGCCAGCAGCTTCCGGGACAGGGAGGGAGAGACCCAGTACTTC. Encoded protein: CASSFRDREGETQYF.

The V call is TRBV4-1, the J call TRBJ2-5; the match to TRBD2 covers 8 bases. The J segment lost 4 bases and the V segment lost 1 base, leaving 5 bases of the junction unmatched. Germline CDR1 and CDR2: MGHRA and YSYEKL. The CDR3 has 15 amino acids. The CDR3 DNA reads as TGCGCCAGCAGCCAAGTGGACAGCGGGGGAGAGACCCAGTACTTC. It codes for CASSQVDSGGETQYF.

This clone ranks as medium-sized. The identical CDR3 is also encoded by other nucleotide sequences in the sample. The rearrangement links TRBV27 to TRBJ2-7; 9 bases fit TRBD1. Trimming at V came to 6 bases and at J to 3 bases, leaving 6 bases not matched to a gene. The CDR3 sequence is 14 residues long. CDR1 is MNHEY and CDR2 is SMNVEV in the germline V gene (reference sequence). CDR3 amino acids: CASSPGTGNYEQYF. The CDR3 nucleotides are TGTGCCAGCAGCCCCGGGACAGGGAACTACGAGCAGTACTTC.

The chain has TRBV10-3 and TRBJ2-1; no clear D. CDR3 length: 16 amino acids. The ends were cut back, 2 bases at V and 0 bases at J, with 11 bases in the middle. Looked up from germline, CDR1 is ENHRY and CDR2 is SYGVKD. This chain's CDR3 is CAISEPAASSYNEQFF. CDR3 nucleotides: TGTGCCATCAGTGAGCCTGCGGCGAGCTCCTACAATGAGCAGTTCTTC.

V is TRBV5-1 and J is TRBJ1-3; D is undetermined. CDR1 SGHRS and CDR2 YFSETQ come from the germline V gene. CDR3 length: 12 amino acids. The V end lost 0 bases, the J end lost 4 bases, and 2 bases lay between the germline ends. The CDR3 DNA reads as TGCGCCAGCAGCTTGGGGGGAAACACCATATATTTT. This gives the protein CASSLGGNTIYF.

The V call is TRBV6-1, the J call TRBJ1-1, with a tentative D call TRBD1 (6 bases). Germline lookup yields CDR1 MNHNS and CDR2 SASEGT. The CDR3 contains 14 residues. Trimming took 4 bases from V and 10 from J, leaving 19 bases between them. CDR3 residues: CASSVRDTLKGAFF. The CDR3 coding sequence is TGTGCCAGCAGTGTTCGGGACACCCTAAAGGGAGCTTTCTTT.

The chain joins TRBV28 to TRBJ1-3; the D gene is possibly TRBD1 (5 bases). The CDR3 covers 14 residues. V lost 4 bases, J lost 0 bases, and 7 bases lay in between. Germline V gene sequence: CDR1 MDHEN, CDR2 SYDVKM. The CDR3 DNA is TGTGCCAGCAGTTCGGGGGGCTCTGGAAACACCATATATTTT. Translation: CASSSGGSGNTIYF.

This chain connects TRBV19 to TRBJ2-7, with D unclear. CDR3 length: 13 residues. Per the germline V gene, CDR1 is LNHDA and CDR2 is SQIVND (reference sequence). V was shortened by 5 bases and J by 2 bases, with 10 bases between the two germline ends. In DNA, the CDR3 is TGTGCCAGTAGTGAGGCAGATACCTACGAGCAGTACTTC. It yields the protein CASSEADTYEQYF. The complete variable domain, with remaining parts taken from reference TRBV19 and TRBJ2-7, reads DGGITQSPKYLFRKEGQNVTLSCEQNLNHDAMYWYRQDPGQGLRLIYYSQIVNDFQKGDIAEGYSVSREKKESFPLTVTSAQKNPTAFYLCASSEADTYEQYFGPGTRLTVT.

V and J are TRBV27 and TRBJ1-1; D is ambiguous. CDR3 size: 11 residues. Germline assignment: CDR1 MNHEY and CDR2 SMNVEV (reference sequence). Trimming removed 9 bases from V and 4 bases from J, with 9 bases in between. For the CDR3, the DNA is TGTGCCAGTTCTATGGGCACTGAAGCTTTCTTT. Amino acid sequence: CASSMGTEAFF.

The chain uses TRBV4-2 and TRBJ1-3; D perhaps matches TRBD1 (5 bases). Deletions cut 4 bases from V and 3 bases from J, with 10 bases between. The CDR3 extends over 14 amino acids. CDR1 is LGHNA, CDR2 YNFKEQ, per germline. In nucleotides, the CDR3 is TGTGCCAGCAGCCCTTGGGACCGTGGAAACACCATATATTTT. Translation gives CASSPWDRGNTIYF.

This sequence joins TRBV27 and TRBJ1-1, with D uncertain. The germline V gene encodes CDR1 MNHEY and CDR2 SMNVEV (reference sequence). The CDR3 spans 12 residues. Trimming removed 8 bases at V and 4 bases at J, with 11 bases between. The CDR3: CASGRRATEAFF. CDR3 DNA: TGTGCCAGCGGGCGGCGGGCCACTGAAGCTTTCTTT.

This clone has a single count. The chain uses TRBV5-6 and TRBJ2-5; perhaps D is TRBD1 or TRBD2 (5 bases each). This CDR3 is 16 amino acids long. V lost 0 bases, J lost 5 bases, and 17 bases lay in between. Germline CDR1 reads SGHDT; CDR2 reads YYEEEE. The CDR3 bases are TGTGCCAGCAGCTTGGGGGGCCCGGTTAGGAGGGAGACCCAGTACTTC. Translated, it gives CASSLGGPVRRETQYF.

This clone occurred a few times. The chain has TRBV4-3 and TRBJ2-3, with 9 positions matching TRBD1. The V gene end was trimmed by 1 base and the J gene end by 3 bases; junction bases not matched to a gene: 2. CDR1 LGHNA and CDR2 YSLEER come from the germline V gene. The CDR3 has 15 amino acids. CDR3 sequence: CASSQGTGVTDTQYF. CDR3 bases: TGCGCCAGCAGCCAAGGGACAGGGGTTACAGATACGCAGTATTTT.

The genes are TRBV9 and TRBJ1-6; 10 positions agree with TRBD1. The CDR3 runs 14 residues. The germline V gene has CDR1 SGDLS and CDR2 YYNGEE. V was clipped by 4 bases and J by 11 bases; unmatched bases: 6. CDR3: CASSPRTGGPPLHF. In nucleotides, the CDR3 is TGTGCCAGCAGCCCCCGGACAGGGGGTCCACCCCTCCACTTT.

This chain connects TRBV19 to TRBJ2-3; a weak D match, TRBD2 (6 bases). V shed 10 bases and J shed 2 bases, with 13 bases lying between them. Per germline, CDR1 LNHDA and CDR2 SQIVND (reference sequence). The CDR3 contains 13 residues. The CDR3 DNA is TGTGCCACTGCGGGGAGAATCACAGATACGCAGTATTTT. It translates to CATAGRITDTQYF.

The gene calls are TRBV5-5 and TRBJ2-6; 7 bases line up with TRBD1. This CDR3 spans 20 amino acids. V dropped 4 bases and J dropped 0; count of bases not matched to a gene: 16. Germline V gene data show CDR1 as SGHKS and CDR2 as YYEKEE (reference sequence). For the CDR3, the DNA is TGTGCCAGCAGCCCGAAAATGCCGGGACAGATATACTCTGGGGCCAACGTCCTGACTTTC. Amino acid sequence: CASSPKMPGQIYSGANVLTF. The whole variable domain, remainder taken from reference TRBV5-5 and TRBJ2-6, is DAGVTQSPTHLIKTRGQQVTLRCSPISGHKSVSWYQQVLGQGPQFIFQYYEKEERGRGNFPDRFSARQFPNYSSELNVNALLLGDSALYLCASSPKMPGQIYSGANVLTFGAGSRLTVL.

The genes are TRBV28 and TRBJ2-7; 10 nucleotides match TRBD2. V gave up 5 bases and J gave up 0 bases; unmatched junction bases: 4. Per the germline V gene, CDR1 is MDHEN and CDR2 is SYDVKM. This CDR3 comprises 15 residues. CDR3 nucleotide sequence: TGTGCCAGCAGTCCTAGCGGGGGACTCTCCTACGAGCAGTACTTC. It yields the protein CASSPSGGLSYEQYF.

The chain joins TRBV7-2 to TRBJ1-4; a weak D match, TRBD1 (5 bases). From germline, CDR1 is SGHTA and CDR2 FQGNSA. This CDR3 contains 13 residues. Trimming left V 1 base short and J 6 bases short, with 6 bases between. CDR3 amino acids: CASSLEGYEKLFF. In DNA form, the CDR3 reads TGTGCCAGCAGCTTAGAGGGGTATGAAAAACTGTTTTTT. Drawing the rest from reference TRBV7-2 and TRBJ1-4, the complete variable domain is GAGVSQSPSNKVTEKGKDVELRCDPISGHTALYWYRQSLGQGLEFLIYFQGNSAPDKSGLPSDRFSAERTGGSVSTLTIQRTQQEDSAVYLCASSLEGYEKLFFGSGTQLSVL.

The chain employs TRBV7-9 and TRBJ1-6; no clear D gene. Germline CDR1 reads SEHNR; CDR2 reads FQNEAQ (reference sequence). V lost 1 base and J lost 11, with 12 bases in between. The CDR3 extends over 14 amino acids. CDR3 amino acids: CASSLGSSVTPLHF. CDR3 in DNA: TGTGCCAGCAGCTTAGGTTCCTCCGTAACACCCCTCCACTTT.

This chain links TRBV11-3 with TRBJ2-1, with D unclear. The CDR3 covers 13 residues. Germline V gives CDR1 SGHNT, CDR2 YENEEA. V was clipped by 0 bases and J by 4 bases, with 4 bases between them. CDR3 amino acids: CASSLEGYNEQFF. In DNA form, the CDR3 reads TGTGCCAGCAGCTTAGAGGGGTACAATGAGCAGTTCTTC.

V and J are TRBV15 and TRBJ1-5; no clear D. From germline, CDR1 is LNHNV and CDR2 YYDKDF (reference sequence). CDR3 length: 15 residues. V was clipped by 1 base and J by 3 bases, with 10 bases between them. The CDR3 loop reads CATSRAVAFNQPQHF. The CDR3 DNA follows: TGTGCCACCAGCAGAGCTGTGGCCTTCAATCAGCCCCAGCATTTT. The full variable domain, with the rest looked up from reference TRBV15 and TRBJ1-5, is DAMVIQNPRYQVTQFGKPVTLSCSQTLNHNVMYWYQQKSSQAPKLLFHYYDKDFNNEADTPDNFQSRRPNTSFCFLDIRSPGLGDTAMYLCATSRAVAFNQPQHFGDGTRLSIL.

The chain employs TRBV6-5 and TRBJ1-5; possibly TRBD1 for D (5 bases). The germline gives CDR1 MNHEY, CDR2 SVGAGI. V lost 6 bases to trimming and J lost 0 bases, with 9 bases between them. The CDR3 is 14 amino acids. The CDR3 DNA sequence: TGTGCCAGCAGCCACGACAGTAGCAATCAGCCCCAGCATTTT. It is translated as CASSHDSSNQPQHF.

V and J are TRBV29-1 and TRBJ2-7; 9 bases align to TRBD1. Germline V gene lookup returns CDR1 SQVTM and CDR2 ANQGSEA. The CDR3 totals 14 residues. V lost 6 bases, J lost 5 bases, and 11 bases stayed unmatched. CDR3 coding DNA: TGCAGCGTAGCTCCGGGACAGGGACCAAACGAGCAGTACTTC. Translated, it gives CSVAPGQGPNEQYF.

The chain links TRBV28 to TRBJ2-3, with TRBD2 as a possible D gene (5 bases). Germline CDR1 and CDR2: MDHEN and SYDVKM. V was pared by 5 bases and J by 0 bases, with 12 bases between. The CDR3 consists of 15 residues. The CDR3 loop reads CASSLRGSSTDTQYF. The CDR3 DNA reads as TGTGCCAGCAGTCTTAGAGGGTCTAGCACAGATACGCAGTATTTT.

The CDR3 nucleotides read TGTGCCAGTAGTGACGGAATCTCTGGGGCCAACGTCCTGACTTTC. Translated: CASSDGISGANVLTF. V is TRBV19 and J is TRBJ2-6; D not certain. The CDR3 has 15 residues. CDR1 LNHDA and CDR2 SQIVND come from the germline V gene (reference sequence). The V end lost 5 bases, the J end lost 0 bases, and 8 bases lay between the germline ends.

This rearrangement joins TRBV6-6 to TRBJ1-5; D may be TRBD1 (6 bases). Per the germline V gene, CDR1 is MNHNY and CDR2 is SVGAGI (reference sequence). CDR3 length: 13 amino acids. Trimming shortened V by 5 bases and J by 5 bases, and 10 bases separated the two germline ends. The CDR3 here is CASSGTLYQPQHF. The CDR3 bases are TGTGCCAGCAGTGGGACATTGTATCAGCCCCAGCATTTT.

The rearrangement links TRBV15 to TRBJ2-7, with a possible D match to TRBD2 (5 bases). Germline-derived CDR1 and CDR2 are LNHNV and YYDKDF (reference sequence). The CDR3 totals 15 residues. Trimming left V 0 bases short and J 2 bases short, with 11 bases between. In DNA, the CDR3 is TGTGCCACCAGCAGAGATCGGGGTGCTACCTACGAGCAGTACTTC. Translation: CATSRDRGATYEQYF.

This chain links TRBV9 with TRBJ2-3, with 11 bases that match TRBD1. V was pared by 6 bases and J by 3 bases, with 3 bases of the junction left unmatched. Germline CDR1 is SGDLS and CDR2 is YYNGEE. The CDR3 spans 14 residues. CDR3 loop: CASTGTGGTDTQYF. The CDR3 bases are TGTGCCAGCACCGGGACAGGGGGGACAGATACGCAGTATTTT.

This chain links TRBV6-1 with TRBJ2-7, with 10 bases lining up with TRBD2. The V segment lost 6 bases and the J segment 3 bases; nucleotides outside the gene matches: 8. The CDR3 has 15 residues. Germline lookup yields CDR1 MNHNS and CDR2 SASEGT. CDR3 residues: CASSPWTSGGYEQYF. CDR3 bases: TGTGCCAGCAGCCCTTGGACTAGCGGCGGCTACGAGCAGTACTTC.

The DNA for the CDR3 is TGTGCCGTACAACAGGGGGCGGACACCGGGGAGCTGTTTTTT. This translates into CAVQQGADTGELFF. The V call is TRBV6-1, the J call TRBJ2-2, with TRBD1 matching 9 bases. Per the germline V gene, CDR1 is MNHNS and CDR2 is SASEGT. The CDR3 consists of 14 residues. After removal of 11 bases from V and 3 bases from J, the junction contained 7 bases not matched to a gene.